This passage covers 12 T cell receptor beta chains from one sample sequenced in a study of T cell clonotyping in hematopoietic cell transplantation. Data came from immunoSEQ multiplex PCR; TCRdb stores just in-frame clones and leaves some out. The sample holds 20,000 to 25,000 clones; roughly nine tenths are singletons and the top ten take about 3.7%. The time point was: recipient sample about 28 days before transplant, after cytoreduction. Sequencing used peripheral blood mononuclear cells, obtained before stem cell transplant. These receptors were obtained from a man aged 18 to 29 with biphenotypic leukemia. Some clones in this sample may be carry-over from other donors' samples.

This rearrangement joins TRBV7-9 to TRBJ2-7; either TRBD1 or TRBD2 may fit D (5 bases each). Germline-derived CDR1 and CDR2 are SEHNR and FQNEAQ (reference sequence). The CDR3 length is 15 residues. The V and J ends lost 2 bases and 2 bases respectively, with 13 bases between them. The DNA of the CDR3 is TGTGCCAGCAGCTTAAACCAGGGAGTCCCCTACGAGCAGTACTTC. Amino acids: CASSLNQGVPYEQYF.

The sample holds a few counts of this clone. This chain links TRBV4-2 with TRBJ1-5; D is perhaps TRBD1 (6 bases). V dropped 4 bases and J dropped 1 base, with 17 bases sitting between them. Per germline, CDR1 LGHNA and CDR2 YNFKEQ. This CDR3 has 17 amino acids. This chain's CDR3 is CASSPSGGANSNQPQHF. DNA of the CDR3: TGTGCCAGCAGCCCTTCGGGGGGGGCCAACAGCAATCAGCCCCAGCATTTT.

CDR3 sequence (DNA): TGTGCCACCAGCAGAGATCAGGGGGGGAACTCCTACGAGCAGTACTTC. Its translation is CATSRDQGGNSYEQYF. The chain recombines TRBV15 with TRBJ2-7; D possibly matches TRBD1 or TRBD2 (7 bases each). This CDR3 has 16 residues. The V and J ends lost 0 bases and 0 bases respectively, with 12 bases between them. CDR1 and CDR2 from the germline V gene are LNHNV and YYDKDF (reference sequence).

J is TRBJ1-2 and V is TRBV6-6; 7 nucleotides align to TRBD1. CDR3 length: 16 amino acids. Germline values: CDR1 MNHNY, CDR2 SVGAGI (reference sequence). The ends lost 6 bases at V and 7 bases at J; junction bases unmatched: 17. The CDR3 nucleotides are TGTGCCAGCAGACCCCGGGACAGCCAGTTATCGATTGGCTACACCTTC. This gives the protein CASRPRDSQLSIGYTF.

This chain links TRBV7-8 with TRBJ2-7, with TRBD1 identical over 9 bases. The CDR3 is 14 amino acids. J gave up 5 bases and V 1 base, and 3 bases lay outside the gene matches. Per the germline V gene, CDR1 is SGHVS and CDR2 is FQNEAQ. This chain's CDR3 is CASSLGTGVNEQYF. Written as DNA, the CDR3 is TGTGCCAGCAGCTTAGGGACAGGGGTGAACGAGCAGTACTTC.

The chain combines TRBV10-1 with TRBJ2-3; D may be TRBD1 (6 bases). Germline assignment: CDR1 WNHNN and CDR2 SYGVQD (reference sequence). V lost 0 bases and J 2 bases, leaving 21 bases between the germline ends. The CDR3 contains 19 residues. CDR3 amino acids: CASSESLPGPGAPTDTQYF. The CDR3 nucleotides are TGCGCCAGCAGTGAGTCTTTGCCCGGGCCAGGGGCCCCCACAGATACGCAGTATTTT.

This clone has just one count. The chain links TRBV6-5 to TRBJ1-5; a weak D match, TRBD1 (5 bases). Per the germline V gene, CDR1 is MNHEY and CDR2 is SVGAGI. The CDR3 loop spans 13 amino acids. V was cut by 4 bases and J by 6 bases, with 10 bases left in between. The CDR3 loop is CASSSWGGQPQHF. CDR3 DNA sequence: TGTGCCAGCAGTTCGTGGGGGGGTCAGCCCCAGCATTTT.

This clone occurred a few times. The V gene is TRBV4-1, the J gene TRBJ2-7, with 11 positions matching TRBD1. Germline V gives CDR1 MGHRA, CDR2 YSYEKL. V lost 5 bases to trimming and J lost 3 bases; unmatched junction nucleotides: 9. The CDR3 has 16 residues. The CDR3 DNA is TGCGCCAGCAGCGAAATAGGACAGGGGGCAGTCTACGAGCAGTACTTC. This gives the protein CASSEIGQGAVYEQYF.

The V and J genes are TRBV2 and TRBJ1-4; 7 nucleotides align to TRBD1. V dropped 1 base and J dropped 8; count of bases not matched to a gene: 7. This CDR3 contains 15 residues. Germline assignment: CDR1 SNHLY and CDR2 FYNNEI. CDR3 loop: CASSEGDRMGEKLFF. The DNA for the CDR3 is TGTGCCAGCAGTGAAGGGGACAGAATGGGCGAAAAACTGTTTTTT.

CDR3 in amino acids: CASSLTGANEQYF. CDR3 bases: TGCGCCAGCAGCTTGACAGGGGCAAACGAGCAGTACTTC. This chain joins TRBV5-1 and TRBJ2-7; 7 nucleotides match TRBD1. The germline V gene encodes CDR1 SGHRS and CDR2 YFSETQ. V lost 1 base and J lost 5; bases outside the gene matches: 3. The CDR3 is made up of 13 amino acids.

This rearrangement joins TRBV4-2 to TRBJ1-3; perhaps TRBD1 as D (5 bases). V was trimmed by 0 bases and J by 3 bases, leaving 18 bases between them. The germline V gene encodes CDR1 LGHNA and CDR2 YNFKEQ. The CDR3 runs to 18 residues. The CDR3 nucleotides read TGTGCCAGCAGCCAAGATCCGTTGACTGCACAGGTTGGAAACACCATATATTTT. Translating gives CASSQDPLTAQVGNTIYF.

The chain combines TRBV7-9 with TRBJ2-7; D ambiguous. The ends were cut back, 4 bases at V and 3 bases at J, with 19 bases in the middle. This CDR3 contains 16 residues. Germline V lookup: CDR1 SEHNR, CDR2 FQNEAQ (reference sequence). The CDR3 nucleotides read TGTGCCAGCAGCTCGACAAACACAGCGAGAGGCTACGAGCAGTACTTC. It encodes CASSSTNTARGYEQYF.